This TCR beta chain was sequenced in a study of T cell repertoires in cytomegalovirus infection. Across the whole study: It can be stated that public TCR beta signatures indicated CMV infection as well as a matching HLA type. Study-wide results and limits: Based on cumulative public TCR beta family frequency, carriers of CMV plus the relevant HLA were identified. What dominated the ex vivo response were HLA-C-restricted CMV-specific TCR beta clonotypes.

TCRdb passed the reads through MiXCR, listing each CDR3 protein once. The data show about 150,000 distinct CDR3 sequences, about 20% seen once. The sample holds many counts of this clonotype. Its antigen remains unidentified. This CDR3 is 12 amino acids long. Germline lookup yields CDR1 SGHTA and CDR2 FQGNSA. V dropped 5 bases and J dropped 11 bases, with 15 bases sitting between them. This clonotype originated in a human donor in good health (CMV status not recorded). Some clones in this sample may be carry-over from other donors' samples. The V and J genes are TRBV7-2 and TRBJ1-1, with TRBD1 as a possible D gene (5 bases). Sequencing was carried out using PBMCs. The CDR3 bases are TGTGCCAGCAGCGCCGGGACCCCAGGGGCTTTCTTT. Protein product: CASSAGTPGAFF.